This T cell receptor beta chain was obtained from a study of shared clonotypes between healthy human individuals. Study-wide findings and caveats: It was the non-shared clonotypes that had lower generation probabilities than clonotypes shared by all four donors.

Turning to this clone: What it recognizes is unknown.

Sequenced by immunoSEQ multiplex PCR; TCRdb stores in-frame clones only, minus some. The table includes roughly 2.5 million clones, over 85% detected once. The V end was cut by 5 bases, the J end by 5 bases, with 15 bases between. Germline V gene sequence: CDR1 MNHNS, CDR2 SASEGT. The CDR3 contains 15 residues. The sequenced sample consisted of naive CD4+ T cells sorted from blood. The subset here: CD45RA+ positively selected. The V call is TRBV6-1, the J call TRBJ1-4; maybe TRBD1 (5 bases). The source is a man aged 18-30 years in good health. The CDR3 nucleotides read TGTGCCAGCAGTAAATTCCGGGACTCCAATGAAAAACTGTTTTTT. Translating it yields CASSKFRDSNEKLFF.